These T cell receptor beta chains were read from a single sample in a study of blood T cell repertoires in COVID-19. This table comes from immunoSEQ multiplex PCR, and its TCRdb copy is limited to in-frame clones, with some not included. The table includes fewer than 45,000 clones, about 88% detected once. The source material was peripheral blood. The source is a human donor in a cohort sampled during active COVID-19. CDR3s include the opening cysteine and the closing phenylalanine or tryptophan. A D gene is named only where the DNA matches it firmly. Clone size is given for some rows only: seen once, a few or many times, or a class if the clone is expanded.

D,size,J,V,CDR3,DNA
TRBD1,.,TRBJ2-3,TRBV7-6,CASSSPTTGVTDTQYF,TGTGCCAGCAGCTCGCCTACGACAGGGGTCACAGATACGCAGTATTTT
.,.,TRBJ1-1,TRBV6-4,CASSDGNRNTEAFF,TGTGCCAGCAGTGACGGAAACAGGAACACTGAAGCTTTCTTT
TRBD1,.,TRBJ1-1,TRBV3-1/TRBV3-2,CASSHPQGALDTEAFF,TGTGCCAGCAGCCATCCTCAGGGGGCGTTGGACACTGAAGCTTTCTTT
.,.,TRBJ1-2,TRBV5-4,CASSQMGGSHFLGYTF,TGTGCCAGCAGCCAAATGGGGGGGTCCCACTTCCTTGGGTACACCTTC
.,.,TRBJ1-5,TRBV6-6,CASSPEGVGTLNQPQHF,TGTGCCAGCAGTCCGGAGGGAGTCGGGACCCTCAATCAGCCCCAGCATTTT
TRBD1,.,TRBJ1-2,TRBV27,CASSSTGGDGYTF,TGTGCCAGCAGTTCGACAGGGGGCGACGGCTACACCTTC
TRBD2,.,TRBJ2-1,TRBV27,CASRQLAGGSYNEQFF,TGTGCCAGCAGACAACTAGCGGGGGGCTCCTACAATGAGCAGTTCTTC
TRBD2,few,TRBJ2-3,TRBV5-1,CASSSGDGTNTQYF,TGCGCCAGCAGCAGCGGGGACGGCACAAATACGCAGTATTTT
TRBD2,.,TRBJ2-1,TRBV9,CASSVGGGGLGEQFF,TGTGCCAGCAGCGTAGGAGGCGGGGGGCTCGGGGAGCAGTTCTTC
TRBD1,.,TRBJ1-1,TRBV4-1,CASRPGQNYMNTEAFF,TGCGCCAGCAGACCGGGACAGAACTACATGAACACTGAAGCTTTCTTT
TRBD2,.,TRBJ2-1,TRBV5-6,CASSLVGTSLYNEQFF,TGTGCCAGCAGCTTGGTCGGGACTAGCCTTTACAATGAGCAGTTCTTC
.,.,TRBJ1-6,TRBV4-1,CASSQDRDSYNSPLHF,TGCGCCAGCAGCCAAGATCGAGACAGCTATAATTCACCCCTCCACTTT
TRBD2,.,TRBJ2-1,TRBV5-4,CASSPSGGSRFF,TGTGCCAGCAGCCCCTCGGGGGGTAGTCGGTTCTTC
TRBD1,.,TRBJ2-5,TRBV19,CASSIDTDRGETQYF,TGTGCCAGTAGTATAGACACCGACAGGGGAGAGACCCAGTACTTC
.,.,TRBJ2-7,TRBV7-2,CASSPRRHYEQYF,TGTGCCAGCAGCCCTAGACGGCACTACGAGCAGTACTTC
TRBD1,.,TRBJ2-2,TRBV7-3,CASSKKPPGQGLRVAGELFF,TGTGCCAGCAGCAAAAAGCCCCCCGGACAGGGGCTGAGAGTGGCCGGGGAGCTGTTTTTT
.,.,TRBJ1-1,TRBV5-1,CASSLGQSTEAFF,TGCGCCAGCAGCTTGGGACAGAGCACTGAAGCTTTCTTT
TRBD1,.,TRBJ1-2,TRBV7-9,CASSPRDLQGILRGYTF,TGTGCCAGCAGCCCTAGGGATCTACAGGGGATCTTGCGCGGCTACACCTTC
.,.,TRBJ1-6,TRBV5-4,CASRDTAGSSYNSPLHF,TGTGCCAGCAGGGATACGGCGGGGAGCTCCTATAATTCACCCCTCCACTTT
TRBD1,.,TRBJ1-5,TRBV7-2,CASSSGQGYQPQHF,TGTGCCAGCAGCTCCGGACAGGGCTATCAGCCCCAGCATTTT
.,.,TRBJ1-5,TRBV14,CASSQGHPNQPQHF,TGTGCCAGCAGCCAAGGGCATCCCAATCAGCCCCAGCATTTT
TRBD1,.,TRBJ1-3,TRBV19,CASSEEGAFGNTIYF,TGTGCCAGTAGTGAAGAGGGGGCGTTTGGAAACACCATATATTTT
TRBD2,.,TRBJ2-2,TRBV9,CASSQTSGGARTGELFF,TGTGCCAGCAGCCAGACTAGCGGGGGGGCGCGAACCGGGGAGCTGTTTTTT
.,.,TRBJ2-7,TRBV29-1,CSVARGLNSYEQYF,TGCAGCGTTGCCAGGGGACTAAATTCTTACGAGCAGTACTTC
TRBD2,once,TRBJ2-5,TRBV7-2,CASSLQGGGLAGGGETQYF,TGTGCCAGCAGCTTACAAGGCGGAGGACTAGCGGGGGGTGGAGAGACCCAGTACTTC
.,.,TRBJ1-4,TRBV6-5,CASSYSSIGEKLFF,TGTGCCAGCAGTTACTCCAGCATCGGGGAAAAACTGTTTTTT
.,.,TRBJ1-3,TRBV6-5,CASSYAGGQGNTIYF,TGTGCCAGCAGTTACGCCGGGGGGCAGGGAAACACCATATATTTT
.,once,TRBJ2-7,TRBV3-1/TRBV3-2,CASSHLDRLYEQYF,TGTGCCAGCAGCCATCTGGACAGACTTTACGAGCAGTACTTC
.,.,TRBJ2-3,TRBV5-1,CASSPSRGTDTQYF,TGCGCCAGCAGCCCGAGTCGGGGCACAGATACGCAGTATTTT
TRBD2,once,TRBJ2-1,TRBV25-1,CASSEGWGGPYNEQFF,TGTGCCAGCAGTGAGGGTTGGGGGGGACCATACAATGAGCAGTTCTTC
.,.,TRBJ2-7,TRBV20-1,CSALANPTQYF,TGCAGTGCCCTGGCCAACCCCACGCAGTACTTC
TRBD1,.,TRBJ1-4,TRBV3-1/TRBV3-2,CASSRRTGRANEKLFF,TGTGCCAGCAGCCGCCGGACAGGGCGAGCTAATGAAAAACTGTTTTTT
TRBD1,.,TRBJ1-2,TRBV5-1,CASSLAGTGGVYGYTF,TGCGCCAGCAGCTTGGCCGGTACAGGGGGCGTCTATGGCTACACCTTC
.,.,TRBJ1-5,TRBV3-1/TRBV3-2,CASSQGQDYSNQPQHF,TGTGCCAGCAGCCAAGGGCAGGACTATAGCAATCAGCCCCAGCATTTT
.,.,TRBJ1-1,TRBV29-1,CSVWKGRDTEAFF,TGCAGCGTCTGGAAAGGGAGGGACACTGAAGCTTTCTTT
.,once,TRBJ2-2,TRBV4-1,CASSRWFGGNTGELFF,TGCGCCAGCAGTCGTTGGTTCGGGGGGAACACCGGGGAGCTGTTTTTT
TRBD1,once,TRBJ2-5,TRBV11-2,CASSLLGTGSEGPQETQYF,TGTGCCAGCAGCTTACTCGGGACAGGTAGCGAGGGGCCTCAAGAGACCCAGTACTTC
TRBD1,.,TRBJ1-5,TRBV2,CASKTGWDQPQHF,TGTGCCAGCAAGACAGGGTGGGATCAGCCCCAGCATTTT
.,.,TRBJ1-2,TRBV2,CASSEVQGSGYTF,TGTGCCAGCAGTGAAGTTCAGGGGTCTGGCTACACCTTC
.,once,TRBJ2-3,TRBV4-1,CASSQVALRDTQYF,TGCGCCAGCAGCCAAGTGGCCCTCAGGGATACGCAGTATTTT
TRBD2,.,TRBJ2-5,TRBV7-2,CASSFSGGAGETQYF,TGTGCCAGCAGCTTTAGCGGGGGGGCCGGAGAGACCCAGTACTTC
.,.,TRBJ2-5,TRBV4-1,CASSHRTGTQYF,TGCGCCAGCAGCCACCGAACGGGGACCCAGTACTTC
TRBD1,.,TRBJ1-4,TRBV5-4,CASSLDRGGEKLFF,TGTGCCAGCAGCTTGGACAGGGGTGGTGAAAAACTGTTTTTT
.,.,TRBJ1-5,TRBV2,CASSEKSGDIGNQPQHF,TGTGCCAGCAGTGAAAAATCGGGGGATATAGGCAATCAGCCCCAGCATTTT
.,few,TRBJ1-3,TRBV10-1,CASSDPPGNTIYF,TGCGCCAGCAGTGACCCCCCGGGAAACACCATATATTTT
TRBD1,.,TRBJ2-1,TRBV9,CASSAEGTGEQFF,TGTGCCAGCAGCGCTGAGGGGACAGGAGAGCAGTTCTTC
.,.,TRBJ2-3,TRBV10-1,CASSESVTRGTQYF,TGCGCCAGCAGTGAGTCGGTCACACGGGGTACGCAGTATTTT
.,.,TRBJ2-7,TRBV4-1,CASSPRAERGADSYEQYF,TGCGCCAGCAGCCCCCGGGCGGAACGGGGGGCCGATTCCTACGAGCAGTACTTC
.,.,TRBJ2-7,TRBV7-9,CASSLGGTDEQYF,TGTGCCAGCAGCTTAGGAGGAACGGACGAGCAGTACTTC
.,.,TRBJ2-5,TRBV25-1,CASSELSGRQETQYF,TGTGCCAGCAGTGAATTAAGTGGCAGACAAGAGACCCAGTACTTC
.,few,TRBJ1-6,TRBV11-2,CASSLVYPGNSPLHF,TGTGCCAGCAGCTTAGTGTACCCGGGGAATTCACCCCTCCACTTT
TRBD1,.,TRBJ2-6,TRBV5-5,CASSLKGQGNTGANVLTF,TGTGCCAGCAGCTTAAAGGGACAGGGGAATACTGGGGCCAACGTCCTGACTTTC
TRBD1,.,TRBJ2-2,TRBV7-8,CASSSVARGLSGELFF,TGTGCCAGCAGCTCAGTGGCCAGGGGGCTTTCCGGGGAGCTGTTTTTT
TRBD1,.,TRBJ2-1,TRBV19,CASSMDRSSYNEQFF,TGTGCCAGTAGTATGGACAGGAGCTCCTACAATGAGCAGTTCTTC
.,.,TRBJ2-7,TRBV12-3/TRBV12-4,CASSPALEQYF,TGTGCCAGCAGCCCTGCACTCGAGCAGTACTTC